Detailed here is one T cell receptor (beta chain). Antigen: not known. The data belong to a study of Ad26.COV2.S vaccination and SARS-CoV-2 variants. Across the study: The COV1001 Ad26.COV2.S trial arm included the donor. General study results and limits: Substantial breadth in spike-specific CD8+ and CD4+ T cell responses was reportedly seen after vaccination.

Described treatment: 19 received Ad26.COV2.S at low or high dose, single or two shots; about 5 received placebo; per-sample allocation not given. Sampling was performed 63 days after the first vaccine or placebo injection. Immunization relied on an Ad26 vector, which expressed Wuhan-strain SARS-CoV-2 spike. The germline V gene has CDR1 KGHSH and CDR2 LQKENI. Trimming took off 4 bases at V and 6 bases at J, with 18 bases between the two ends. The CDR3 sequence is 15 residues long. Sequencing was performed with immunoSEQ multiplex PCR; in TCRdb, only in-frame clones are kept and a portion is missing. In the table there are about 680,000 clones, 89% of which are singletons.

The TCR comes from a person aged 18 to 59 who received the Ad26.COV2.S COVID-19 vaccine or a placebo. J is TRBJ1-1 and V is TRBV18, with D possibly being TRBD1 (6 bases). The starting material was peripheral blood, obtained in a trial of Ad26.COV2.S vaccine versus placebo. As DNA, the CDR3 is TGTGCCAGCTCACTCCCCGGACTTCCAGGGGCTGAAGCTTTCTTT. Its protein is CASSLPGLPGAEAFF. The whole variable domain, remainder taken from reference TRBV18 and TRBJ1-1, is NAGVMQNPRHLVRRRGQEARLRCSPMKGHSHVYWYRQLPEEGLKFMVYLQKENIIDESGMPKERFSAEFPKEGPSILRIQQVVRGDSAAYFCASSLPGLPGAEAFFGQGTRLTVV.